The T cell receptor (beta chain) described here comes from a study of T cell repertoires in aging, cancer and after chemotherapy. Study summary: Repeat sampling of healthy donors over several months to years showed clear clonal overlap.

A mixed TRB-A/B primer pool amplified rearranged TRB by multiplex touch-down PCR. Each CDR3 protein is one row after TCRdb ran MiXCR on the multiplex PCR reads. The profile shows about 6,200 distinct CDR3 sequences, roughly 28% of them singletons. This clonotype is deemed medium-sized (0.01 to 0.1%). Germline CDR1 and CDR2: ENHRY and SYGVKD. There are 14 residues in the CDR3. V was shortened by 8 bases and J by 0 bases, with 11 bases between the two germline ends. TCR beta rearrangements were amplified from peripheral blood genomic DNA. This clonotype was obtained from a human donor in good health. The gene calls are TRBV10-3 and TRBJ1-5; D not certain. Sequencing input: blood. The CDR3 spells CAIATGDSNQPQHF. CDR3 bases: TGTGCCATCGCGACGGGAGATAGCAATCAGCCCCAGCATTTT.